This T cell receptor (beta chain) was captured by sequencing in a study of tissue T cells after allogeneic stem cell transplantation. General observations from the study: Across patients, clones rarely overlapped, yet motif clusters were shared tissue-specifically.

CDR3 sequences, V/J genes, frequencies and template counts came from survey-depth TCRbeta sequencing. Repertoires were generated with immunoSEQ multiplex PCR, while TCRdb's copy carries only in-frame clones and drops some. The sample has approximately 8,200 clones; 40% to 55% are singletons. Noted time point: mouse harvest day 7 after allogeneic transplant. Mouse grafts combined 10^7 T-cell-depleted bone marrow cells with 10^6 splenic CD5+ T cells. There are a few counts of this clone. Its cognate antigen is unknown. The gene symbols are mouse symbols. The missing CDR3 end, 1 residue past where the read stops, is filled in from the germline J gene. V lost 2 bases, J lost 0 bases, and 7 bases lay in between. Per the germline V gene, CDR1 is KGHPV and CDR2 is FQNQEV (reference sequence). The CDR3 is 15 residues long.

The chain combines TRBV26 with TRBJ1-4, with no clear D. Sequencing used skin. The receptor comes from a female BALB/c mouse given C57BL/6 T cells with graft-versus-host disease after an allogeneic hematopoietic cell transplant. CDR3 bases read: TGTGCCAGCAGTCTGCTCCGTATTTCCAACGAAAGATTATTT. This encodes CASSLLRISNERLF. From start to end, the CDR3 is CASSLLRISNERLFF.